The 14 T cell receptor beta chains in this list originate from one sample, sequenced in a study of blood T cell repertoires in COVID-19. Clones were read by immunoSEQ multiplex PCR, and TCRdb kept only the in-frame ones, dropping some. The data show about 390,000 clones, approximately 87% seen once. The specimen was PBMCs or T cells enriched from blood (not recorded which). The source is a woman between 50 and 59 years old who had recovered from COVID-19.

The rearrangement links TRBV5-1 to TRBJ2-1; D is perhaps TRBD1 (5 bases). Trimming shortened V by 0 bases and J by 3 bases, and 10 bases separated the two germline ends. The CDR3 totals 15 residues. Germline assignment: CDR1 SGHRS and CDR2 YFSETQ. This chain's CDR3 is CASSLDPGLYNEQFF. The CDR3 region has the DNA TGCGCCAGCAGCTTGGACCCAGGGCTCTACAATGAGCAGTTCTTC.

This chain joins TRBV5-1 and TRBJ2-2; 8 positions agree with TRBD1. Looked up from germline, CDR1 is SGHRS and CDR2 is YFSETQ. This CDR3 has 15 residues. Trimming took 1 base from V and 5 from J; bases not matched to a gene: 4. CDR3 region: CASSLQGAVTGELFF. Written as DNA, the CDR3 is TGCGCCAGCAGCTTGCAGGGGGCAGTTACCGGGGAGCTGTTTTTT. Filled out from reference TRBV5-1 and TRBJ2-2, the complete variable domain reads KAGVTQTPRYLIKTRGQQVTLSCSPISGHRSVSWYQQTPGQGLQFLFEYFSETQRNKGNFPGRFSGRQFSNSRSEMNVSTLELGDSALYLCASSLQGAVTGELFFGEGSRLTVL.

In its sample, this clone was seen once. The rearrangement uses TRBV4-2 and TRBJ1-3, with a tentative D call TRBD1 (5 bases). Germline V CDR1 and CDR2: LGHNA, YNFKEQ. Trimming pared 3 bases from V and 4 bases from J, leaving 10 bases between. This CDR3 comprises 14 residues. CDR3 region: CASSQLGGGNTIYF. The CDR3 DNA is TGTGCCAGCAGCCAGCTCGGGGGGGGAAACACCATATATTTT.

The chain uses TRBV7-8 and TRBJ2-2; D possibly corresponds to TRBD2 (5 bases). Germline CDR1 and CDR2: SGHVS and FQNEAQ. Trimming took 3 bases from V and 7 from J, leaving 6 bases between them. This CDR3 spans 12 amino acids. The CDR3 coding sequence is TGTGCCAGCAGCTTTCGGGGCGGGGAGCTGTTTTTT. This gives the protein CASSFRGGELFF.

The chain uses TRBV29-1 and TRBJ2-1; TRBD2 might be the D (6 bases). Germline CDR1 SQVTM, CDR2 ANQGSEA. The length of the CDR3 is 14 residues. The ends were cut back, 4 bases at V and 8 bases at J, with 18 bases in the middle. For the CDR3, the DNA is TGCAGCGTTGTGCGGGGACTTATATTAGATGAGCAGTTCTTC. Protein sequence: CSVVRGLILDEQFF.

The chain joins TRBV2 to TRBJ1-1; perhaps TRBD1 as D (5 bases). The V end was cut by 2 bases, the J end by 13 bases, with 20 bases between. The CDR3 sequence is 14 residues long. CDR1 SNHLY and CDR2 FYNNEI come from the germline V gene. The CDR3 here is CASSERSWQGPVFF. The CDR3 DNA sequence: TGTGCCAGCAGTGAAAGGAGCTGGCAGGGCCCTGTTTTCTTT.

J is TRBJ1-5 and V is TRBV9; no firm D call. V dropped 0 bases and J dropped 6 bases, with 10 bases sitting between them. This CDR3 region has 14 residues. CDR1 is SGDLS, CDR2 YYNGEE, per germline. The CDR3 spells CASSVGGGSQPQHF. For the CDR3, the DNA is TGTGCCAGCAGCGTAGGGGGAGGCAGTCAGCCCCAGCATTTT.

CDR3 sequence: CASTPQGVKDTEAFF. CDR3 sequence (DNA): TGTGCCAGCACACCGCAGGGTGTTAAGGACACTGAAGCTTTCTTT. This rearrangement joins TRBV27 to TRBJ1-1; D might be TRBD1 (5 bases). Germline V CDR1 and CDR2: MNHEY, SMNVEV (reference sequence). The CDR3 spans 15 residues. V was shortened by 7 bases and J by 3 bases, with 18 bases between the two germline ends.

This clone has a handful of counts. The chain couples TRBV25-1 to TRBJ2-1; TRBD2 is a possible D gene (5 bases). The V end lost 8 bases, the J end lost 1 base, and 21 bases lay between the germline ends. The CDR3 has 17 residues. Germline V gene data show CDR1 as MGHDK and CDR2 as SYGVNS. Here the CDR3 reads CASVSSDVGVSYNEQFF. DNA for the CDR3: TGTGCCAGCGTGAGTTCGGACGTCGGGGTGTCCTACAATGAGCAGTTCTTC.

The chain couples TRBV19 to TRBJ2-3, with 13 bases fitting TRBD2. The CDR3 has 18 residues. Germline V lookup: CDR1 LNHDA, CDR2 SQIVND (reference sequence). V dropped 5 bases and J dropped 0; count of bases not matched to a gene: 8. The DNA of the CDR3 is TGTGCCAGTAGTGCGAGACTAGCGGGGGGCACTAGCACAGATACGCAGTATTTT. Translating gives CASSARLAGGTSTDTQYF.

The rearrangement links TRBV5-4 to TRBJ2-1, with 8 bases fitting TRBD2. The CDR3 totals 16 residues. CDR1 is SGHNT, CDR2 YYREEE, per germline (reference sequence). With V trimmed by 3 bases and J by 1 base, 6 bases remained unmatched. CDR3: CASSSTSAQSYNEQFF. CDR3 DNA sequence: TGTGCCAGCAGCTCGACTAGCGCTCAGTCCTACAATGAGCAGTTCTTC. The full variable domain, in which reference TRBV5-4 and TRBJ2-1 provide the parts outside the CDR3, is ETGVTQSPTHLIKTRGQQVTLRCSSQSGHNTVSWYQQALGQGPQFIFQYYREEENGRGNFPPRFSGLQFPNYSSELNVNALELDDSALYLCASSSTSAQSYNEQFFGPGTRLTVL.

The V and J genes are TRBV18 and TRBJ1-1, with 7 positions matching TRBD1. The junction had 9 bases not matched to a gene; V was cut back by 3 bases and J by 2 bases. This CDR3 region has 16 residues. CDR1 KGHSH and CDR2 LQKENI come from the germline V gene. Here the CDR3 reads CASSPEGAQVNTEAFF. Written as DNA, the CDR3 is TGTGCCAGCTCACCGGAGGGGGCGCAGGTCAACACTGAAGCTTTCTTT.

This sequence joins TRBV5-6 and TRBJ2-5; 11 bases match TRBD2. This CDR3 region has 17 residues. The junction had 10 bases not matched to a gene; V was cut back by 3 bases and J by 3 bases. Germline CDR1 and CDR2: SGHDT and YYEEEE. In DNA, the CDR3 is TGTGCCAGCAGCTGGCGCCTAACTAGCGGGGGAAAAGAGACCCAGTACTTC. This encodes CASSWRLTSGGKETQYF.

The chain is built from TRBV7-9 and TRBJ2-1; D possibly corresponds to TRBD2 (6 bases). The CDR3 covers 15 residues. The V end lost 5 bases, the J end lost 7 bases, and 18 bases lay between the germline ends. The germline gives CDR1 SEHNR, CDR2 FQNEAQ (reference sequence). The CDR3 DNA reads TGTGCCAGCAGCCTTATGATGGGGGGTACAAATGAGCAGTTCTTC. Translating it yields CASSLMMGGTNEQFF.